Shown below are 10 T cell receptor beta chains from a single sample sequenced in a study of metastatic and nonmetastatic thyroid tumors (TCRdb year 2020). Receptor amplification or capture employed PCR. The run used an Illumina HiSeq 4000. TCRdb took the public reads, trimmed them with fastp at Q25, ran MiXCR for clone calling and kept in-frame beta chains. The sample table holds over 10,000 clones, of which 20% to 30% were seen once. 15% to 20% of the sample belongs to the ten largest clones. None of the patients had been given any treatment before thyroid surgery. Sequencing was done on a sample of tumor tissue. These receptor sequences come from a female donor with papillary thyroid cancer or a benign thyroid nodule (not recorded which). Some clones in this sample may be carry-over from other donors' samples.

This clone was counted only a few times. This sequence joins TRBV28 and TRBJ2-7, with 9 bases matching TRBD2. CDR3 length: 14 residues. Germline V gives CDR1 MDHEN, CDR2 SYDVKM. J was trimmed by 4 bases and V by 6 bases; bases with no gene match: 7. This CDR3 is CASRIAGVMYEQYF. CDR3 DNA sequence: TGTGCCAGCAGGATAGCGGGAGTGATGTACGAGCAGTACTTC. The whole variable domain, remainder taken from reference TRBV28 and TRBJ2-7, is DVKVTQSSRYLVKRTGEKVFLECVQDMDHENMFWYRQDPGLGLRLIYFSYDVKMKEKGDIPEGYSVSREKKERFSLILESASTNQTSMYLCASRIAGVMYEQYFGPGTRLTVT.

This clone was detected a few times. The J gene is TRBJ2-7, the V gene TRBV6-1; the D gene is possibly TRBD2 (6 bases). Germline V lookup: CDR1 MNHNS, CDR2 SASEGT. The germline V and J ends were trimmed by 9 bases and 4 bases, with 16 bases remaining between them. CDR3 length: 13 amino acids. This CDR3 reads CASKPGLDYEQYF. The CDR3 coding sequence is TGTGCCAGTAAGCCGGGACTTGATTACGAGCAGTACTTC.

This clone was counted at least ten times. In DNA form, the CDR3 reads TGTGCCAGCAGTCACAACACTGAAGCTTTCTTT. This translates into CASSHNTEAFF. The V call is TRBV11-2, the J call TRBJ1-1; D is unclear. Germline CDR1 and CDR2: SGHAT and FQNNGV. CDR3 size: 11 residues. The V end lost 6 bases, the J end lost 2 bases, and 4 bases lay between the germline ends.

The rearrangement uses TRBV30 and TRBJ1-4; a weak D match, TRBD1 (5 bases). The CDR3 extends over 13 amino acids. Germline loops: CDR1 GTSNPN, CDR2 SVGIG (reference sequence). V was shortened by 8 bases and J by 5 bases, with 15 bases between the two germline ends. The CDR3: CAGGVGTNEKLFF. The CDR3 region has the DNA TGTGCCGGGGGGGTGGGGACGAATGAAAAACTGTTTTTT.

A remark on this clone: At one end the junction does not follow the germline gene, possibly because of a read error. The chain is built from TRBV2 and TRBJ2-5; D unresolved. The CDR3 is 14 residues long. Germline V gene lookup returns CDR1 SNHLY and CDR2 FYNNEI. CDR3 in amino acids: CANSVGGPAETQYF. The CDR3 DNA reads as TGTGCCAACAGTGTGGGCGGACCTGCTGAGACCCAGTACTTC.

By sample share, this clone is medium-sized. CDR3 DNA: TGTGCCAGCAGCCAAGATAGGGAGCCCGGGGGCACTGAAGCTTTCTTT. Protein sequence: CASSQDREPGGTEAFF. V usage is TRBV4-2 and J usage is TRBJ1-1, with D possibly being TRBD1 (5 bases). V shed 0 bases and J shed 4 bases, with 15 bases lying between them. In germline, CDR1 is LGHNA, CDR2 YNFKEQ. This CDR3 spans 16 amino acids.

This clone is judged medium-sized (0.01 to 0.1%). CDR3 DNA: TGTGCCAGCAGGCGGGACAGGGGCACCTACGAGCAGTACTTC. Amino acids: CASRRDRGTYEQYF. This chain connects TRBV2 to TRBJ2-7, with 10 bases lining up with TRBD1. V lost 6 bases, J lost 2 bases, and 4 bases stayed unmatched. The germline gives CDR1 SNHLY, CDR2 FYNNEI. The CDR3 length is 14 residues.

This clone has just a few counts. This chain links TRBV19 with TRBJ1-1; the D gene is possibly TRBD1 (5 bases). Trimming left V 8 bases short and J 5 bases short, with 15 bases between. Germline CDR1 and CDR2: LNHDA and SQIVND (reference sequence). This CDR3 spans 13 amino acids. This CDR3 reads CASGIQGETEAFF. CDR3 coding DNA: TGTGCCAGTGGAATCCAGGGTGAGACTGAAGCTTTCTTT.

This clone was picked up many times. The chain uses TRBV2 and TRBJ1-3; unclear D gene. Trimming removed 6 bases from V and 3 bases from J, with 15 bases in between. CDR1 SNHLY and CDR2 FYNNEI come from the germline V gene. CDR3 length: 15 residues. The CDR3 loop reads CASRAEGAGGNTIYF. The CDR3 coding sequence is TGTGCCAGCAGGGCCGAGGGCGCCGGTGGAAACACCATATATTTT.

This clone was counted at least ten times. The chain employs TRBV5-1 and TRBJ2-1; no clear D. The CDR3 covers 13 residues. Germline assignment: CDR1 SGHRS and CDR2 YFSETQ. V was pared by 2 bases and J by 6 bases, with 9 bases between. Here the CDR3 reads CASSFFGVNEQFF. The CDR3 bases are TGCGCCAGCAGCTTCTTTGGGGTCAATGAGCAGTTCTTC.